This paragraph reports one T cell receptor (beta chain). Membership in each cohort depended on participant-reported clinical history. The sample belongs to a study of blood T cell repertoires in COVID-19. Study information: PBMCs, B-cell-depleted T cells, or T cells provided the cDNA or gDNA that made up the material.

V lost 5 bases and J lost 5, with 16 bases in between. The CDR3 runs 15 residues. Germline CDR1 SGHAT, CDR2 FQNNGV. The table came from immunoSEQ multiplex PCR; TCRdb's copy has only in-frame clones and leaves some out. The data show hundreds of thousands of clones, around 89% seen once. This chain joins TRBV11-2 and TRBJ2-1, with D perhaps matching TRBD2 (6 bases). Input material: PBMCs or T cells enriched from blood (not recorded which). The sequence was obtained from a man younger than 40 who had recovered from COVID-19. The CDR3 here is CASSPKDYYHNEQFF. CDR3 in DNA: TGTGCCAGCAGCCCCAAGGACTATTATCACAATGAGCAGTTCTTC. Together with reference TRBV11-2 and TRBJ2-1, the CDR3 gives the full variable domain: EAGVAQSPRYKIIEKRQSVAFWCNPISGHATLYWYQQILGQGPKLLIQFQNNGVVDDSQLPKDRFSAERLKGVDSTLKIQPAKLEDSAVYLCASSPKDYYHNEQFFGPGTRLTVL.